This T cell receptor (beta chain) was captured in a study of T cell responses to AZD1222 COVID-19 vaccine. General observations from the study: There were vaccine-associated CD4 TCRs across spike, dominant at 160-218 and 743-854. Donors, mostly white British, included more females; clonal diversity was possibly underestimated. Only a handful of AZD1222 recipients, more than five in all, had baseline seropositivity.

Only in-frame clones appear in the TCRdb table, and some are missing; sequencing was by immunoSEQ multiplex PCR. Among around 100,000 clones listed, around 81% were seen once. The CDR3 consists of 15 residues. The V and J ends lost 6 bases and 4 bases, in that order; junction bases with no gene match: 9. Germline V lookup: CDR1 MDHEN, CDR2 SYDVKM. As for this clone: No antigen is known for it.

The sequencing here drew on peripheral blood, taken on day 0 of AZD1222 vaccination. The receptor comes from an adult in good health. This chain joins TRBV28 and TRBJ2-1; TRBD2 aligns across 7 bases. The CDR3 DNA sequence: TGTGCCAGCAGCCAAGCGGGACTCTTATACAATGAGCAGTTCTTC. Translated: CASSQAGLLYNEQFF.